The clone carrying this T cell receptor (beta chain) was seen repeatedly, ten times or more. This sample is drawn from a study of T cells in Graves' hyperthyroidism and ophthalmopathy. RNA transcripts were the template for amplifying TCR beta CDR3 regions. HTBI primers were employed in a first-round RT-PCR of the TCR CDR3. TCRdb re-derived calls from the multiplex PCR reads in MiXCR, one entry per CDR3 protein. This sample has about 380,000 distinct CDR3 sequences, with about a fifth found just once. Source material: blood. The source of this sequence is a man younger than 35 with Graves' ophthalmopathy.

The CDR3 bases are TGTGCCACCAGTGATTTGCGGGGGAAACAAGAGACCCAGTACTTC. Translating gives CATSDLRGKQETQYF. The rearrangement links TRBV24-1 to TRBJ2-5, with a possible D match to TRBD2 (6 bases). V dropped 0 bases and J dropped 2 bases, with 9 bases sitting between them. This CDR3 contains 15 residues. Germline CDR1 is KGHDR and CDR2 is SFDVKD.